Listed below are T cell receptor beta chains from one sample, sequenced in a study of prognosis after radiotherapy for stage I lung cancer. TCRdb re-derived calls from the multiplex PCR reads in MiXCR, one entry per CDR3 protein. The sample carries approximately 20,000 distinct CDR3 sequences, 43% recorded once. The sequenced sample was PBMCs, obtained before or after stereotactic body radiation therapy (not recorded which). These TCRs come from a donor aged 50 or older with non-small cell lung cancer. The CDR3 runs from the conserved cysteine through the conserved F or W. A D gene is named only where the DNA matches it firmly. The size of a clone is reported for some rows only, either as once, few or many, or as a class for expanded clones.

>TRBV6-1|NA|NA
CATGTGVQITEAFF
>TRBV9|NA|NA
CASSVGGRGSPLHF
>TRBV7-2|NA|many
CASSPGGTDTQYF
>TRBV6-2/TRBV6-3|NA|NA
CASSYPPNTIVANYGYTF
>TRBV3-1|NA|many
CASSPPGTRAHGNTIYF
>TRBV28|TRBD2|NA
CASSFREGHTDTQYF
>TRBV6-1|NA|NA
CASRLQGIGGYTF
>TRBV7-9|NA|NA
CASSRGYGTEAFF
>TRBV5-1|TRBD2|few
CASSPGTSNTGELFF
>TRBV20-1|NA|many
CSARDQGQSLDEQFF
>TRBV15|NA|many
CATSGTLKEKLFF
>TRBV27|NA|NA
CASLGEGGCQLFF
>TRBV6-2/TRBV6-3|TRBD1|NA
CAGSPRPGGSYEQYF
>TRBV2|TRBD1|many
CASSTGQGDVSNQPQHF
>TRBV7-2|TRBD1|NA
CASSLGDRFSEQYF
>TRBV5-1|NA|many
CASSLVGATEAFF
>TRBV7-6|TRBD2|many
CASSARLAGVRIF
>TRBV12-3/TRBV12-4|NA|many
CASSLGVNQPQHF
>TRBV7-2|NA|medium-sized
CASSLGGSPYGYTF
>TRBV6-1|NA|medium-sized
CASSTGLTNSPLHF
>TRBV4-3|NA|many
CASSQEWAGSYEQYF
>TRBV29-1|NA|NA
CSVDGTYGYTF
>TRBV6-2/TRBV6-3|TRBD2|NA
CASSYLAGGVNEQFF
>TRBV20-1|TRBD2|many
CSASMASGANTQYF
>TRBV10-3|NA|few
CTIQIGDAYEQYF
>TRBV12-3/TRBV12-4|NA|NA
CASSLRGSGAISYEQYF
>TRBV5-1|TRBD1|few
CASTPGQGATGELFF
>TRBV6-2/TRBV6-3|TRBD1|NA
CASKPGQGYLTGELFF
>TRBV28|NA|few
CASSFGETMNTEAFF
>TRBV2|NA|NA
CASSARGTLINEKFF
>TRBV28|NA|few
CASSLLFEGYGYTF
>TRBV12-3/TRBV12-4|TRBD1|few
CASSPGTGRLTRQPQHF
>TRBV5-6|NA|NA
CASSLGWSYEQYF
>TRBV5-1|NA|NA
CASSFSQGSRELFF
>TRBV7-2|NA|NA
CASSFDTGAEQFF
>TRBV24-1|NA|NA
CATSDYSSGNNEQFF
>TRBV4-1|NA|NA
CAGSRSWGWDEKLFF
>TRBV20-1|TRBD2|NA
CSATTSGRALTQYF
>TRBV27|TRBD2|medium-sized
CASSLGGELGELFF
>TRBV7-2|NA|NA
CASSLSPGATGTQYF
>TRBV13|NA|many
CASSSQGFLGYTF
>TRBV24-1|NA|many
CATTAGGGGYTDTQYF
>TRBV5-5|NA|many
CASSRENEQFF
>TRBV11-2|TRBD2|many
CASSPPGGALGRNEQFF
>TRBV4-1|TRBD1|NA
CASSLTGVTLRGNQPQHF
>TRBV5-1|NA|many
CASSLEGGQGEQFF
>TRBV6-2/TRBV6-3|NA|NA
CASGQAWGLRGTESFF
>TRBV7-2|NA|many
CASSLRQATEAFF
>TRBV12-3/TRBV12-4|NA|once
CASTDLAGMGYGYTF